Listed below are T cell receptor beta chains from one sample, sequenced in a study of shared clonotypes between healthy human individuals. Profiling relied on immunoSEQ multiplex PCR, and the TCRdb table lists in-frame clones only, not all of them. The table shows 2,500,000 or so clones, with 80% to 95% occurring only once. Material: naive CD4+ T cells from PBMCs. These receptors all stem from a young man in good health. Some clones in this sample may be carry-over from other donors' samples. Each CDR3 is given with its conserved first and last residue. The D gene is left open where the match is weak. Some rows mark clone size as missing; the rest say once, few, many or name a class of expanded clone.

D gene: NA
J gene: TRBJ2-3
V gene: TRBV7-9
clone size: NA
CDR3 protein: CASSFGVGSTDTQYF
CDR3 DNA: TGTGCCAGCAGCTTCGGAGTGGGGAGCACAGATACGCAGTATTTT

D gene: NA
J gene: TRBJ1-1
V gene: TRBV28
clone size: NA
CDR3 protein: CASSSREAFF
CDR3 DNA: TGTGCCAGCAGTTCACGTGAAGCTTTCTTT

D gene: TRBD2
J gene: TRBJ2-1
V gene: TRBV9
clone size: NA
CDR3 protein: CASSADYSGRENEQFF
CDR3 DNA: TGTGCCAGCAGCGCCGACTATAGCGGGAGGGAGAATGAGCAGTTCTTC

D gene: NA
J gene: TRBJ2-7
V gene: TRBV14
clone size: NA
CDR3 protein: CASSQDGNRASHEQYF
CDR3 DNA: TGTGCCAGCAGCCAAGATGGAAACAGGGCTTCCCACGAGCAGTACTTC

D gene: NA
J gene: TRBJ2-7
V gene: TRBV5-1
clone size: NA
CDR3 protein: CASSLLSPAGSSYEQYF
CDR3 DNA: TGCGCCAGCAGCTTACTGTCTCCTGCTGGAAGTTCCTACGAGCAGTACTTC

D gene: NA
J gene: TRBJ1-1
V gene: TRBV7-9
clone size: NA
CDR3 protein: CASSPYNGNTEAFF
CDR3 DNA: TGTGCCAGCAGCCCCTACAATGGGAACACTGAAGCTTTCTTT

D gene: TRBD2
J gene: TRBJ2-7
V gene: TRBV7-2
clone size: NA
CDR3 protein: CASSLVGLAGGHSYEQYF
CDR3 DNA: TGTGCCAGCAGCTTAGTAGGACTAGCGGGAGGTCACTCCTACGAGCAGTACTTC

D gene: NA
J gene: TRBJ2-5
V gene: TRBV19
clone size: NA
CDR3 protein: CASSINPVSSGETQYF
CDR3 DNA: TGTGCCAGTAGTATAAACCCAGTAAGCTCGGGAGAGACCCAGTACTTC

D gene: TRBD1
J gene: TRBJ2-3
V gene: TRBV5-1
clone size: NA
CDR3 protein: CASSAMDRSTDTQYF
CDR3 DNA: TGCGCCAGCAGCGCCATGGACAGGAGCACAGATACGCAGTATTTT

D gene: NA
J gene: TRBJ1-1
V gene: TRBV7-3
clone size: NA
CDR3 protein: CASSLSGGTEAFF
CDR3 DNA: TGTGCCAGCAGCTTAAGCGGAGGGACTGAAGCTTTCTTT

D gene: NA
J gene: TRBJ2-7
V gene: TRBV7-3
clone size: NA
CDR3 protein: CASSSQGGELVEQYF
CDR3 DNA: TGTGCCAGCAGCTCCCAGGGGGGGGAGTTGGTCGAGCAGTACTTC

D gene: NA
J gene: TRBJ1-2
V gene: TRBV7-9
clone size: NA
CDR3 protein: CASSHRDSTYGYTF
CDR3 DNA: TGTGCCAGCAGCCACCGTGACAGTACTTATGGCTACACCTTC

D gene: TRBD2
J gene: TRBJ2-7
V gene: TRBV5-4
clone size: NA
CDR3 protein: CASRDGTSGAYEQYF
CDR3 DNA: TGTGCCAGCAGGGACGGGACTAGCGGGGCCTACGAGCAGTACTTC

D gene: TRBD1
J gene: TRBJ1-2
V gene: TRBV6-5
clone size: NA
CDR3 protein: CASRQGRMGYTF
CDR3 DNA: TGTGCCAGCCGACAGGGGAGGATGGGCTACACCTTC

D gene: TRBD1
J gene: TRBJ2-7
V gene: TRBV5-6
clone size: NA
CDR3 protein: CASSLPGTGANEQYF
CDR3 DNA: TGTGCCAGCAGCTTGCCGGGGACAGGGGCAAACGAGCAGTACTTC

D gene: NA
J gene: TRBJ2-7
V gene: TRBV5-1
clone size: NA
CDR3 protein: CASSLIVGNSYEQYF
CDR3 DNA: TGCGCCAGCAGCTTGATAGTCGGAAATTCCTACGAGCAGTACTTC

D gene: TRBD2
J gene: TRBJ2-5
V gene: TRBV7-2
clone size: NA
CDR3 protein: CASSEGLAMETQYF
CDR3 DNA: TGTGCCAGCAGCGAGGGACTAGCGATGGAGACCCAGTACTTC

D gene: NA
J gene: TRBJ2-3
V gene: TRBV27
clone size: NA
CDR3 protein: CASRRGLFTDTQYF
CDR3 DNA: TGTGCCAGCCGGAGGGGCTTGTTTACAGATACGCAGTATTTT

D gene: NA
J gene: TRBJ1-3
V gene: TRBV18
clone size: NA
CDR3 protein: CASSPQESGNTIYF
CDR3 DNA: TGTGCCAGCTCACCGCAAGAATCTGGAAACACCATATATTTT

D gene: NA
J gene: TRBJ2-3
V gene: TRBV20-1
clone size: once
CDR3 protein: CLLGREDTQYF
CDR3 DNA: TGCTTGTTGGGCCGTGAAGATACGCAGTATTTT

D gene: NA
J gene: TRBJ1-4
V gene: TRBV28
clone size: NA
CDR3 protein: CASTPVQREKLFF
CDR3 DNA: TGTGCCAGCACCCCGGTCCAGCGGGAAAAACTGTTTTTT

D gene: NA
J gene: TRBJ2-5
V gene: TRBV11-1
clone size: NA
CDR3 protein: CASSLGLQETQYF
CDR3 DNA: TGTGCCAGCAGCTTAGGGCTTCAAGAGACCCAGTACTTC

D gene: TRBD2
J gene: TRBJ2-1
V gene: TRBV4-3
clone size: once
CDR3 protein: CASSRGDTSDEQFF
CDR3 DNA: TGCGCCAGCAGCCGGGGCGATACTAGCGATGAGCAGTTCTTC

D gene: TRBD2
J gene: TRBJ2-5
V gene: TRBV5-1
clone size: NA
CDR3 protein: CASSLGLAGIPETQYF
CDR3 DNA: TGCGCCAGCAGCTTGGGGCTAGCGGGAATTCCAGAGACCCAGTACTTC